Here is one TCR beta chain with its context. This entry is derived from a study of blood T cell repertoires in COVID-19. Study background: Italy, Spain and the United States were the sources of the convalescent and acute COVID-19 samples.

CDR1 MNHEY and CDR2 SMNVEV come from the germline V gene (reference sequence). The CDR3 is 15 amino acids. V lost 9 bases to trimming and J lost 4 bases; unmatched junction nucleotides: 15. Only in-frame clones appear in the TCRdb table, and some are missing; sequencing was by immunoSEQ multiplex PCR. The data contain some 300,000 clones, roughly 90% of them singletons. The receptor was isolated from a woman aged 40 to 50 with COVID-19, enrolled during active disease. The chain has TRBV27 and TRBJ2-7; 7 bases line up with TRBD2. Sequenced input: peripheral blood. The CDR3 DNA follows: TGTGCCAGTTCGTGGAAAGTAGCGGGCGGGTACGAGCAGTACTTC. Protein: CASSWKVAGGYEQYF.